The 9 T cell receptor beta chains listed next were all sequenced from one sample in a study of OX40 agonist ivuxolimab in advanced cancers. Libraries were prepared by immunoSEQ multiplex PCR; TCRdb keeps only in-frame clonotypes and omits some of them. This table holds about 35,000 clones, 92% found once. The specimen comprised CD4+ or CD8+ T cells sorted from blood, sampled in a trial of the OX40 agonist ivuxolimab. These receptors all stem from an adult with an advanced solid tumor such as melanoma, head and neck, liver or kidney cancer.

This chain links TRBV19 with TRBJ2-1, with 8 bases aligning to TRBD1. V shed 5 bases, J shed 5 bases, and the junction held 8 bases outside the gene matches. This CDR3 region has 15 residues. Germline values: CDR1 LNHDA, CDR2 SQIVND (reference sequence). CDR3 sequence reads: CASSPTGAWNNEQFF. The CDR3 DNA is TGTGCCAGTAGTCCGACAGGGGCTTGGAACAATGAGCAGTTCTTC.

The chain couples TRBV19 to TRBJ2-1; maybe TRBD2 (6 bases). Trimming removed 0 bases from V and 15 bases from J, with 9 bases in between. Germline V gene sequence: CDR1 LNHDA, CDR2 SQIVND (reference sequence). This CDR3 spans 11 amino acids. This CDR3 reads CASSIEWGLFF. The DNA of the CDR3 is TGTGCCAGTAGTATAGAATGGGGACTGTTCTTC. Filled out from reference TRBV19 and TRBJ2-1, the complete variable domain reads DGGITQSPKYLFRKEGQNVTLSCEQNLNHDAMYWYRQDPGQGLRLIYYSQIVNDFQKGDIAEGYSVSREKKESFPLTVTSAQKNPTAFYLCASSIEWGLFFGPGTRLTVL.

Only a few counts were recorded for this clone. The DNA of the CDR3 is TGCGCCAGCAGTGGGGGCTTAACAGATACGCAGTATTTT. Its protein product is CASSGGLTDTQYF. The chain has TRBV10-2 and TRBJ2-3; D may be TRBD1 (5 bases). Looked up from germline, CDR1 is WSHSY and CDR2 is SAAADI. V lost 4 bases, J lost 3 bases, and 8 bases lay in between. The CDR3 is 13 residues long.

This rearrangement joins TRBV10-3 to TRBJ2-3, with no clear D. This CDR3 has 16 amino acids. Per the germline V gene, CDR1 is ENHRY and CDR2 is SYGVKD. The V end lost 3 bases, the J end lost 0 bases, and 13 bases lay between the germline ends. The chain's CDR3 is CAISDFTTTSTDTQYF. The CDR3 region has the DNA TGTGCCATCAGTGATTTCACTACAACTAGCACAGATACGCAGTATTTT.

The V call is TRBV6-1, the J call TRBJ2-7, with D possibly TRBD2 on 5 matching bases. There are 14 residues in the CDR3. Trimming removed 4 bases from V and 0 bases from J, with 10 bases in between. Per germline, CDR1 MNHNS and CDR2 SASEGT. CDR3 sequence: CASSGAGGSYEQYF. CDR3 sequence (DNA): TGTGCCAGCAGTGGGGCGGGCGGCTCCTACGAGCAGTACTTC.

The chain couples TRBV6-5 to TRBJ2-3, with TRBD1 identical over 7 bases. Unmatched junction bases numbered 6, after V lost 5 bases and J lost 4 bases. CDR1 is MNHEY and CDR2 is SVGAGI in the germline V gene. The CDR3 length is 14 residues. CDR3 sequence reads: CASSTYRGSDTQYF. The CDR3 DNA follows: TGTGCCAGCAGTACCTACAGGGGTTCAGATACGCAGTATTTT.

This chain joins TRBV9 and TRBJ2-2; D possibly corresponds to TRBD1 (6 bases). From germline, CDR1 is SGDLS and CDR2 YYNGEE. The CDR3 consists of 13 residues. The V gene lost 3 bases and the J gene lost 8 bases, with 11 bases spanning the gap. The CDR3 loop is CASSAQGTGELFF. DNA of the CDR3: TGTGCCAGCAGCGCACAGGGTACAGGGGAGCTGTTTTTT.

The chain is built from TRBV7-3 and TRBJ2-5, with a possible D match to TRBD1 (5 bases). V gave up 5 bases and J gave up 7 bases, with 17 bases separating them. CDR3 length: 14 residues. CDR1 and CDR2 (germline): SGHTA, FQGTGA. For the CDR3, the DNA is TGTGCCAGCAGCCCAATTACCTCTAGGGGGACCCAGTACTTC. It translates to CASSPITSRGTQYF.

The V gene is TRBV19, the J gene TRBJ1-3; D remains unclear. There are 15 residues in the CDR3. Between the trimmed V and J ends, which lost 5 bases and 4 bases, there was a span of 15 bases. Germline CDR1 LNHDA, CDR2 SQIVND (reference sequence). CDR3 coding DNA: TGTGCCAGTAGTTGGACGTCGCGAGGGGGAAACACCATATATTTT. Translation gives CASSWTSRGGNTIYF.